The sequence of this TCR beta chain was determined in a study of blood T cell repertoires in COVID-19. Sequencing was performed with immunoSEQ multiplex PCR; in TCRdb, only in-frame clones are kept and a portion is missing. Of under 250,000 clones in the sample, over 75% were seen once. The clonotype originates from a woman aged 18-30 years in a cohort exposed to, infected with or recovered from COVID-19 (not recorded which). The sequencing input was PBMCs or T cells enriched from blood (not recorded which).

Written as DNA, the CDR3 is TGTGCCAGCAGCCCGATAGCGGGGGTTATAACAGATACGCAGTATTTT. Amino acids: CASSPIAGVITDTQYF. J is TRBJ2-3 and V is TRBV5-6; 9 positions match TRBD2. Germline lookup yields CDR1 SGHDT and CDR2 YYEEEE. J gave up 3 bases and V 4 bases, and 9 bases lay outside the gene matches. The CDR3 consists of 16 residues.